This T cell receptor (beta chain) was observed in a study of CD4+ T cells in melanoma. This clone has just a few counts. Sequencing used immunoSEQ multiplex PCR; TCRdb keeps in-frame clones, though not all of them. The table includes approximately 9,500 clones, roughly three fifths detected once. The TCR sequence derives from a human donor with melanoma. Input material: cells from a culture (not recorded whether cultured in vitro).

CDR3 nucleotides: TGTGCCAGCAGCCGATCGGAGGCCATAAATGAAAAACTGTTTTTT. It translates to CASSRSEAINEKLFF. The V gene is TRBV5-4, the J gene TRBJ1-4; D remains unclear. The CDR3 length is 15 residues. V shed 4 bases and J shed 5 bases, with 15 bases lying between them. Germline V CDR1 and CDR2: SGHNT, YYREEE (reference sequence).